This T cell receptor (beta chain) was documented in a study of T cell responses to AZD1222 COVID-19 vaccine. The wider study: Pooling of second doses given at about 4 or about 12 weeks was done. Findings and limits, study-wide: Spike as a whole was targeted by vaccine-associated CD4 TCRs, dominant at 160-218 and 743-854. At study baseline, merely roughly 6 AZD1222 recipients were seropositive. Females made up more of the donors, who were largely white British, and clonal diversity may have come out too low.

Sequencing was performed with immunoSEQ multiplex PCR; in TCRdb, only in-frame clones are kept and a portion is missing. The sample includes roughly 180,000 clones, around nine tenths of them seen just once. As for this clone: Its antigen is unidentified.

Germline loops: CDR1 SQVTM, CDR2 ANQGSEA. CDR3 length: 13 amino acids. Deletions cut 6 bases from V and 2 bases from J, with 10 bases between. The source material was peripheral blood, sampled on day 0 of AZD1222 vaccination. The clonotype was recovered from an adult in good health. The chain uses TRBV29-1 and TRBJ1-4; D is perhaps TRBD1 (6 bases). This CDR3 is CSVTGRTNEKLFF. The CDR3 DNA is TGCAGCGTAACAGGGAGGACTAATGAAAAACTGTTTTTT.